This T cell receptor beta chain emerged from a study of CD8+ T cells in alopecia areata. Study-level results: Shared TCR sequences were less clear between patients than in mice, possibly partly from HLA diversity.

Germline assignment: CDR1 SQVTM and CDR2 ANQGSEA. After removal of 7 bases from V and 0 bases from J, the junction contained 5 bases not matched to a gene. The CDR3 totals 13 residues. Following RNA extraction, reverse transcription yielded cDNA that acted as the sequencing template. Measured with immunoSEQ multiplex PCR; TCRdb has only the in-frame clones, and not every one. The table shows around 69,000 clones, with roughly 57% occurring only once. About this clone: Its antigen is undetermined.

CD4+ and CD8+ T cells were sorted from PBMCs. The V call is TRBV29-1, the J call TRBJ1-2, with 7 nucleotides matching TRBD1. The source material was CD8+ T cells sorted from blood, sampled at week 0. The TCR originated in a human donor with alopecia areata. In DNA, the CDR3 is TGCAGCGCTTTGACAGGGTCTAACTATGGCTACACCTTC. Its translation: CSALTGSNYGYTF.